This is a list of T cell receptor beta chains from one sample in a study of T-cell reconstitution after alpha-beta-depleted transplantation in children. TCRdb called the PCR reads again in MiXCR, with one record for every CDR3 protein. The table records some 240,000 distinct CDR3 sequences, about 12% of them present only once. The input for sequencing was PBMCs from the stem cell graft donor, taken from the stem cell graft. The receptors were gathered from a human donor who donated a stem cell graft to a child with acute lymphoblastic leukemia. CDR3s include the opening cysteine and the closing phenylalanine or tryptophan. D genes are given only for firm matches. Expanded clones are given a class, and other clones once, few, many or no size at all.

clone_size: NA
v_call: TRBV7-8
d_call: NA
j_call: TRBJ2-3
cdr3_nt: TGTGCCAGCAGCTTAGAAATGGGGAGCACAGATACGCAGTATTTT
cdr3_aa: CASSLEMGSTDTQYF

clone_size: few
v_call: TRBV5-1
d_call: NA
j_call: TRBJ2-5
cdr3_nt: TGCGCCAGCAGCCCCGGGGTTAGCGGAATTGCGGAGACCCAGTACTTC
cdr3_aa: CASSPGVSGIAETQYF

clone_size: many
v_call: TRBV28
d_call: TRBD2
j_call: TRBJ2-5
cdr3_nt: TGTGCCAGCAGTTTACTAGCGGGTACTACGGGGACCCAGTACTTC
cdr3_aa: CASSLLAGTTGTQYF

clone_size: many
v_call: TRBV12-3/TRBV12-4
d_call: NA
j_call: TRBJ2-5
cdr3_nt: TGTGCCAGCAGTTTCCAGGAAGAGACCCAGTACTTC
cdr3_aa: CASSFQEETQYF

clone_size: many
v_call: TRBV20-1
d_call: NA
j_call: TRBJ2-5
cdr3_nt: TGCAGTGGGGAATCCCAAGAGACCCAGTACTTC
cdr3_aa: CSGESQETQYF

clone_size: many
v_call: TRBV29-1
d_call: NA
j_call: TRBJ2-2
cdr3_nt: TGCAGCGTTCCCGACAGCCCCGGGGAGCTGTTTTTT
cdr3_aa: CSVPDSPGELFF

clone_size: many
v_call: TRBV7-2
d_call: NA
j_call: TRBJ2-3
cdr3_nt: TGTGCCAGCAGCTTAATCAGACAGCCAACAGATACGCAGTATTTT
cdr3_aa: CASSLIRQPTDTQYF

clone_size: many
v_call: TRBV20-1
d_call: NA
j_call: TRBJ1-6
cdr3_nt: TGCAGTGCTAGAGACAACTCTGATCTTTCACCCCTCCACTTT
cdr3_aa: CSARDNSDLSPLHF

clone_size: many
v_call: TRBV12-3/TRBV12-4
d_call: NA
j_call: TRBJ2-5
cdr3_nt: TGTGCCAGCAGTTCCCGGGACTTATTCGGAGGCCAGTACTTC
cdr3_aa: CASSSRDLFGGQYF

clone_size: NA
v_call: TRBV6-2/TRBV6-3
d_call: NA
j_call: TRBJ2-5
cdr3_nt: TGTGCCAGCAGTCCCTGGGGGCGGGGGACCCAGTACTTC
cdr3_aa: CASSPWGRGTQYF

clone_size: once
v_call: TRBV12-3/TRBV12-4
d_call: TRBD1
j_call: TRBJ2-5
cdr3_nt: TGTGCCTGCAGTTTCCTTTTCGCCGCCGGGACAGGGCCAGAAGAGACCCAGTACTTC
cdr3_aa: CACSFLFAAGTGPEETQYF

clone_size: few
v_call: TRBV12-3/TRBV12-4
d_call: TRBD1
j_call: TRBJ1-2
cdr3_nt: TGTGCCAGCACCTTGGACAGGTCATATGGCTACACCTTC
cdr3_aa: CASTLDRSYGYTF

clone_size: many
v_call: TRBV24-1
d_call: NA
j_call: TRBJ1-5
cdr3_nt: TGTGCCACCAGTGACCCCGAGGACAGAGACCAGCCCCAGCATTTT
cdr3_aa: CATSDPEDRDQPQHF

clone_size: many
v_call: TRBV13
d_call: NA
j_call: TRBJ2-7
cdr3_nt: TGTGCCAGCAGCTCCTCCTCAGGGAGGAGCTCCTACGAGCAGTACTTC
cdr3_aa: CASSSSSGRSSYEQYF

clone_size: many
v_call: TRBV7-2
d_call: TRBD2
j_call: TRBJ2-7
cdr3_nt: TGTGCCAGCAGCTTAGAACCTAGCGGGAGTATGTACGAGCAGTACTTC
cdr3_aa: CASSLEPSGSMYEQYF

clone_size: many
v_call: TRBV7-3
d_call: NA
j_call: TRBJ1-6
cdr3_nt: TGTGCCAGCAGCCGGGCCTTTAATTCACCCCTCCACTTT
cdr3_aa: CASSRAFNSPLHF

clone_size: many
v_call: TRBV7-2
d_call: NA
j_call: TRBJ2-3
cdr3_nt: TGTGCCAGCAGCGCGCCTCCCGGACATAACACAGATACGCAGTATTTT
cdr3_aa: CASSAPPGHNTDTQYF

clone_size: many
v_call: TRBV12-3/TRBV12-4
d_call: TRBD2
j_call: TRBJ2-3
cdr3_nt: TGTGCCAGCCTATGGACTAGCGGGGGGGTTTTTGCAGATACGCAGTATTTT
cdr3_aa: CASLWTSGGVFADTQYF

clone_size: many
v_call: TRBV3-1
d_call: TRBD1
j_call: TRBJ2-3
cdr3_nt: TGTGCCAGCACCACTGGACAGGGTAGCGCAGATACGCAGTATTTT
cdr3_aa: CASTTGQGSADTQYF

clone_size: few
v_call: TRBV5-6
d_call: NA
j_call: TRBJ2-7
cdr3_nt: TGTGCCAGCAGCTCTGGTAGCGGAGCCTACGAGCAGTACTTC
cdr3_aa: CASSSGSGAYEQYF

clone_size: many
v_call: TRBV4-3
d_call: TRBD1
j_call: TRBJ1-5
cdr3_nt: TGCGCCAGCAGCCGGAGACAGGGGGTGGATCAGCCCCAGCATTTT
cdr3_aa: CASSRRQGVDQPQHF

clone_size: many
v_call: TRBV7-9
d_call: NA
j_call: TRBJ2-3
cdr3_nt: TGTGCCAGCAGCTTAGCAGGGGATGGCACAGATACGCAGTATTTT
cdr3_aa: CASSLAGDGTDTQYF

clone_size: many
v_call: TRBV7-9
d_call: NA
j_call: TRBJ2-6
cdr3_nt: TGTGCCAGCAGCTTATCCCCCGGGGGTTCTGGGGCCAACGTCCTGACTTTC
cdr3_aa: CASSLSPGGSGANVLTF

clone_size: many
v_call: TRBV12-3/TRBV12-4
d_call: TRBD1
j_call: TRBJ1-2
cdr3_nt: TGTGCCAGCAGTTTGACAGGGCTAACTTCTGGCTACACCTTC
cdr3_aa: CASSLTGLTSGYTF